Shown below are 22 T cell receptor beta chains from a single sample sequenced in a study of shared clonotypes between healthy human individuals. Using immunoSEQ multiplex PCR, the repertoire was profiled, and TCRdb retains in-frame clones only, with some absent. The repertoire holds 2 million or so clones, about 95% seen once, with 0.1% to 0.15% in the top ten. Specimen: naive CD4+ T cells sorted from blood. Described subset: CD45RA+ positively selected. These receptors originate from a man between 18 and 35 years old in good health.

The chain is built from TRBV5-3 and TRBJ2-7; 8 bases are shared with TRBD1. TRBV5-3 is an ORF, with its function uncertain. The V gene end was trimmed by 4 bases and the J gene end by 2 bases; junction bases not matched to a gene: 8. CDR3 length: 15 amino acids. The CDR3 here is CARSNGQGSPYEQYF. The CDR3 DNA follows: TGTGCCAGAAGCAACGGACAGGGTAGCCCCTACGAGCAGTACTTC.

A note on this clone: The sample carries other DNA sequences with the same CDR3. This chain uses TRBV4-1 with TRBJ2-7; a weak D match, TRBD1 (7 bases). Germline V gene data show CDR1 as MGHRA and CDR2 as YSYEKL. With 1 base removed from V and 2 bases from J, the gap between germline ends came to 9 bases. This CDR3 comprises 14 residues. The CDR3 sequence is CASSQGRGPYEQYF. The DNA for the CDR3 is TGCGCCAGCAGCCAAGGGAGGGGGCCCTACGAGCAGTACTTC.

The genes are TRBV6-1 and TRBJ1-5; D not certain. The CDR3 extends over 15 amino acids. Germline V gives CDR1 MNHNS, CDR2 SASEGT. V lost 0 bases and J 1 base, leaving 7 bases between the germline ends. CDR3 protein: CASSEAARSNQPQHF. The CDR3 region has the DNA TGTGCCAGCAGTGAAGCAGCGCGGAGCAATCAGCCCCAGCATTTT.

The genes are TRBV20-1 and TRBJ2-3; D not certain. V was pared by 7 bases and J by 2 bases, with 7 bases between. Germline V lookup: CDR1 DFQATT, CDR2 SNEGSKA (reference sequence). The length of the CDR3 is 11 residues. CDR3 loop: CSEGHTDTQYF. The CDR3 nucleotides read TGCAGTGAGGGCCACACAGATACGCAGTATTTT.

V is TRBV4-1 and J is TRBJ2-2; 13 bases fit TRBD2. CDR1 and CDR2 (germline): MGHRA, YSYEKL. CDR3 length: 17 amino acids. With 4 bases clipped from V and 0 bases from J, the junction kept 2 bases outside the gene matches. The CDR3 loop reads CASSPGLAGSNTGELFF. The DNA of the CDR3 is TGCGCCAGCAGCCCGGGACTAGCGGGGTCGAACACCGGGGAGCTGTTTTTT.

The rearrangement joins TRBV6-1 to TRBJ2-2; perhaps TRBD1 as D (6 bases). Trimming removed 4 bases at V and 6 bases at J, with 15 bases between. Germline CDR1 and CDR2: MNHNS and SASEGT. The CDR3 has 15 amino acids. The CDR3 protein is CASSVTGKFAGELFF. The CDR3, as DNA: TGTGCCAGCAGTGTTACAGGGAAATTCGCCGGGGAGCTGTTTTTT.

The V and J genes are TRBV30 and TRBJ2-3, with 10 bases lining up with TRBD2. Germline V gene sequence: CDR1 GTSNPN, CDR2 SVGIG (reference sequence). V was pared by 6 bases and J by 4 bases, with 10 bases of the junction left unmatched. The CDR3 has 15 residues. The DNA for the CDR3 is TGTGCCTGTCGCGGTGGGAGCGGGGGGGCAGATACGCAGTATTTT. The encoded protein is CACRGGSGGADTQYF. The variable domain in full, completed from reference TRBV30 and TRBJ2-3, reads SQTIHQWPATLVQPVGSPLSLECTVEGTSNPNLYWYRQAAGRGLQLLFYSVGIGQISSEVPQNLSASRPQDRQFILSSKKLLLSDSGFYLCACRGGSGGADTQYFGPGTRLTVL.

The chain carries TRBV5-6 and TRBJ2-3; tentative D call: TRBD2 (5 bases). Between the trimmed V and J ends, which lost 3 bases and 12 bases, there was a span of 17 bases. CDR1 and CDR2 (germline): SGHDT, YYEEEE. The CDR3 runs to 13 residues. This CDR3 is CASSSRRASVQYF. In DNA form, the CDR3 reads TGTGCCAGCAGCTCACGGCGGGCGAGCGTTCAGTATTTT. The complete variable domain, with remaining parts taken from reference TRBV5-6 and TRBJ2-3, reads DAGVTQSPTHLIKTRGQQVTLRCSPKSGHDTVSWYQQALGQGPQFIFQYYEEEERQRGNFPDRFSGHQFPNYSSELNVNALLLGDSALYLCASSSRRASVQYFGPGTRLTVL.

This chain connects TRBV7-2 to TRBJ2-1; 7 nucleotides agree with TRBD2. V was pared by 3 bases and J by 6 bases, with 8 bases of the junction left unmatched. CDR1 and CDR2 (germline): SGHTA, FQGNSA. The CDR3 length is 15 residues. The CDR3 spells CASSLVEGGRNEQFF. Written as DNA, the CDR3 is TGTGCCAGCAGCTTGGTCGAGGGAGGGCGCAATGAGCAGTTCTTC. Complete variable domain (other parts from reference TRBV7-2 and TRBJ2-1): GAGVSQSPSNKVTEKGKDVELRCDPISGHTALYWYRQSLGQGLEFLIYFQGNSAPDKSGLPSDRFSAERTGGSVSTLTIQRTQQEDSAVYLCASSLVEGGRNEQFFGPGTRLTVL.

The chain employs TRBV30 and TRBJ2-2; 8 positions match TRBD2. The J segment lost 0 bases and the V segment lost 5 bases, leaving 5 bases of the junction unmatched. Germline CDR1 reads GTSNPN; CDR2 reads SVGIG (reference sequence). This CDR3 comprises 15 residues. The CDR3 here is CAWDLAGSNTGELFF. In DNA form, the CDR3 reads TGTGCCTGGGACCTAGCGGGTTCGAACACCGGGGAGCTGTTTTTT.

The V call is TRBV18, the J call TRBJ2-1, with D uncertain. V was cut by 0 bases and J by 7 bases, with 13 bases left in between. Germline CDR1 reads KGHSH; CDR2 reads LQKENI. There are 15 residues in the CDR3. In DNA, the CDR3 is TGTGCCAGCTCACCACCGGGCAGGACGAGGAATGAGCAGTTCTTC. Its translation is CASSPPGRTRNEQFF.

CDR3 sequence (DNA): TGTGCCAGCAGTGACGGAAACTCTGGAAACACCATATATTTT. Translated: CASSDGNSGNTIYF. The chain uses TRBV5-4 and TRBJ1-3; D unresolved. This CDR3 contains 14 residues. Looked up from germline, CDR1 is SGHNT and CDR2 is YYREEE (reference sequence). V was shortened by 5 bases and J by 0 bases, with 9 bases between the two germline ends. The variable domain in full, with the rest retrieved from reference TRBV5-4 and TRBJ1-3, is ETGVTQSPTHLIKTRGQQVTLRCSSQSGHNTVSWYQQALGQGPQFIFQYYREEENGRGNFPPRFSGLQFPNYSSELNVNALELDDSALYLCASSDGNSGNTIYFGEGSWLTVV.

The V and J genes are TRBV19 and TRBJ1-1, with D possibly being TRBD1 (5 bases). CDR1 is LNHDA, CDR2 SQIVND, per germline (reference sequence). V dropped 3 bases and J dropped 1 base, with 12 bases sitting between them. There are 15 residues in the CDR3. CDR3 sequence (DNA): TGTGCCAGTAGTATGGTGGGACGGAGGAACACTGAAGCTTTCTTT. Its translation is CASSMVGRRNTEAFF.

This clone is a singleton in its sample. The chain combines TRBV6-1 with TRBJ1-1; D might be TRBD1 (6 bases). From germline, CDR1 is MNHNS and CDR2 SASEGT. The CDR3 consists of 13 residues. V shed 2 bases and J shed 5 bases, with 9 bases lying between them. The CDR3 DNA follows: TGTGCCAGCAGTGAAATAGGGGGTACTGAAGCTTTCTTT. Translation gives CASSEIGGTEAFF.

This clone was detected only a few times. In the same sample, other DNA sequences code for this CDR3. The rearrangement links TRBV20-1 to TRBJ2-1; the D is unclear. In germline, CDR1 is DFQATT, CDR2 SNEGSKA (reference sequence). CDR3 length: 10 amino acids. V was shortened by 1 base and J by 8 bases, with 3 bases between the two germline ends. The CDR3 sequence: CSARGDEQFF. DNA of the CDR3: TGCAGTGCTAGAGGGGATGAGCAGTTCTTC.

The chain combines TRBV30 with TRBJ1-1; no reliable D call. Germline lookup yields CDR1 GTSNPN and CDR2 SVGIG (reference sequence). Trimming cost V 2 bases and J 4 bases, with 8 bases left between them. The CDR3 has 12 amino acids. CDR3 protein: CAWSQGPTEAFF. Written as DNA, the CDR3 is TGTGCCTGGAGTCAAGGCCCCACTGAAGCTTTCTTT.

With regard to this clone: The same CDR3 arises from other DNA sequences in this sample as well. V usage is TRBV18 and J usage is TRBJ2-5, with D possibly TRBD1 on 6 matching bases. The CDR3 contains 13 residues. CDR1 and CDR2 from the germline V gene are KGHSH and LQKENI. Trimming took 3 bases from V and 2 from J, leaving 7 bases between them. CDR3 protein: CASSPGAQETQYF. As DNA, the CDR3 is TGTGCCAGCTCACCGGGGGCTCAAGAGACCCAGTACTTC.

The chain links TRBV4-3 to TRBJ1-4; possible D gene TRBD1, 5 bases. This CDR3 is 16 amino acids long. The germline gives CDR1 LGHNA, CDR2 YSLEER. V dropped 5 bases and J dropped 3 bases, with 16 bases sitting between them. The DNA of the CDR3 is TGCGCCAGCAGCGGAACAGCCACGGGGGCTAATGAAAAACTGTTTTTT. This gives the protein CASSGTATGANEKLFF.

The chain links TRBV2 to TRBJ2-7; D possibly matches TRBD1 or TRBD2 (6 bases each). CDR3 length: 15 residues. Between the trimmed V and J ends, which lost 7 bases and 5 bases, there was a span of 21 bases. The germline CDR1 and CDR2 sequences are SNHLY and FYNNEI. In DNA, the CDR3 is TGTGCCAGCATCCTGGAGGGGGGCTCAAGTAACGAGCAGTACTTC. It is translated as CASILEGGSSNEQYF.

CDR3 bases: TGTGCCTCGATCCTACGGGGTTTCGCCGGAAACACCATATATTTT. It yields the protein CASILRGFAGNTIYF. This rearrangement joins TRBV30 to TRBJ1-3; D not certain. The CDR3 extends over 15 amino acids. The germline gives CDR1 GTSNPN, CDR2 SVGIG (reference sequence). Trimming shortened V by 7 bases and J by 4 bases, and 20 bases separated the two germline ends.

The chain employs TRBV5-1 and TRBJ1-1, with D perhaps matching TRBD1 (5 bases). Trimming shortened V by 0 bases and J by 5 bases, and 11 bases separated the two germline ends. The CDR3 is made up of 14 amino acids. The germline CDR1 and CDR2 sequences are SGHRS and YFSETQ. CDR3 bases: TGCGCCAGCAGCTTGGATAATTCAGGGACTGAAGCTTTCTTT. Amino acid sequence: CASSLDNSGTEAFF.

The genes are TRBV9 and TRBJ2-1; TRBD2 matches 9 bases. Germline V lookup: CDR1 SGDLS, CDR2 YYNGEE. Trimming cost V 4 bases and J 6 bases; bases outside gene matches: 11. The CDR3 has 16 residues. The CDR3 sequence: CASSITSGPFSNEQFF. The CDR3 DNA sequence: TGTGCCAGCAGCATCACTAGCGGGCCATTTTCCAATGAGCAGTTCTTC.